A selection of T cell receptor beta chains follows, all from one sample in a study of blood T cells in healthy people across ages. Via MiXCR, TCRdb re-called the 5' RACE reads, giving one row per CDR3 protein. The table includes around 990,000 distinct CDR3 sequences, under 30% detected once. The sample was also linked to a second study, of T cells of mothers and their children.

Sequencing input: blood. The source of these receptors is a girl aged 2 to 10 in good health. The conserved cysteine and the conserved F or W are not part of the CDR3 here. D genes are given only for firm matches. Size is omitted from some rows. Given values are once, few, many or a class for expanded clones.

v_gene	d_gene	abundance	j_gene	len	CDR3aa
TRBV28	.	.	TRBJ2-7	13	ASSFSRRSSYDQY
TRBV29-1	.	few	TRBJ2-5	12	SVEDRVGGEIQY
TRBV6-1	.	few	TRBJ2-3	12	ASSRPPRLDTQY
TRBV4-1	.	.	TRBJ2-7	16	ASSQDSSIEGFIYEQY
TRBV12-3/TRBV12-4	.	few	TRBJ1-1	12	ASSLQAWDPEAF
TRBV9	.	many	TRBJ2-7	14	ASSVGAAEGIHEQY
TRBV29-1	TRBD2	.	TRBJ2-3	14	SVEEEAGGRRDTPY
TRBV20-1	.	.	TRBJ2-7	13	SASSPLNMGREQY
TRBV2	.	few	TRBJ2-5	10	ASSRGIGSQY
TRBV5-1	.	.	TRBJ2-5	11	ASSFRGQGTQY
TRBV28	.	.	TRBJ2-5	15	ASSLVGSPWPRETQY
TRBV28	.	few	TRBJ2-5	11	ASSLFSEETQY
TRBV7-9	TRBD2	.	TRBJ2-3	16	ASSHPVQREGRRDTQY
TRBV3-1	.	.	TRBJ2-5	13	ASSQAWGETETQY
TRBV29-1	TRBD1	.	TRBJ2-1	13	SVVKLQQGNNEQF
TRBV20-1	.	few	TRBJ2-1	11	SACTLNFNEQF
TRBV6-2/TRBV6-3	.	.	TRBJ2-3	12	ASSQDWGSDTQY
TRBV28	.	few	TRBJ1-6	11	ASTQDGAARLH
TRBV29-1	.	few	TRBJ2-5	15	SVEGTVTASAQETQY
TRBV4-1	.	few	TRBJ2-2	12	ASSQVAATGELF
TRBV29-1	TRBD2	few	TRBJ2-7	11	SVEGLAAGEQY
TRBV29-1	TRBD2	few	TRBJ2-7	12	SVEGLAGRYEQY
TRBV28	.	.	TRBJ2-1	11	ASSLPTYNEQF
TRBV12-3/TRBV12-4	TRBD1	few	TRBJ1-1	14	ASSLRRTGLNTEAF
TRBV29-1	TRBD1	.	TRBJ2-5	10	SASGQGQTQY
TRBV12-3/TRBV12-4	TRBD2	.	TRBJ2-3	13	ASSLSGGRGDTEY
TRBV19	.	.	TRBJ1-2	10	ASSIDNYGYT
TRBV7-8	.	few	TRBJ1-5	12	ASSLEGQNQPQH
TRBV20-1	.	.	TRBJ2-7	13	SARDIRRGDNEQY
TRBV7-3	TRBD1	few	TRBJ2-7	12	ASSIGTGSYEQY
TRBV15	.	.	TRBJ2-1	13	ATSREGDLYNEQF
TRBV20-1	.	.	TRBJ2-2	11	SATGPYTGELF
TRBV12-3/TRBV12-4	TRBD2	once	TRBJ2-3	14	ASINTASGSTDTQY
TRBV29-1	.	.	TRBJ2-2	12	RAWGGGFGGELF
TRBV7-2	.	.	TRBJ2-2	13	ASSLASGLSGELF
TRBV29-1	TRBD1	.	.	15	SVLFTTGGASGNEQF
TRBV4-1	.	.	TRBJ2-1	13	ASSQEQGIFDEQF
TRBV20-1	.	.	TRBJ2-3	9	SARRYWTQY
TRBV29-1	.	.	TRBJ2-5	10	SVRAAQETQY
TRBV12-3/TRBV12-4	.	.	TRBJ2-1	9	ASSLSNEQS
TRBV7-2	.	few	TRBJ2-1	14	ASSSVQDQAYNEQF
TRBV5-6	.	.	TRBJ1-3	11	ASSPTNRDTIY
TRBV11-2	TRBD2	few	TRBJ2-7	13	ASRVGLAGGYEQY
TRBV12-3/TRBV12-4	TRBD2	once	TRBJ2-7	13	ASSHVLAGLDEQY
TRBV12-5	.	.	TRBJ2-2	10	ASGNRNGELF
TRBV28	.	few	TRBJ2-7	12	ASSETGRIYEQY
TRBV6-5	.	few	TRBJ1-4	13	ASRTLAGAGEKLF
TRBV7-6	.	.	TRBJ2-3	12	ASSLEPPTDTQY
TRBV29-1	TRBD2	.	.	12	SVTGTSGGETQY
TRBV7-8	TRBD2	few	TRBJ2-4	15	ASSLTRLAGGKNIQY
TRBV7-2	TRBD2	few	TRBJ2-7	13	ASSLSGGRFPEQY
TRBV9	TRBD2	.	TRBJ2-2	14	ASSVSSGGATGELF
TRBV29-1	.	few	TRBJ2-1	11	SVDRVSRGEQF
TRBV7-2	TRBD2	few	TRBJ2-1	14	ASSSLLAGESGEQF
TRBV28	.	.	TRBJ1-1	13	ASSLIFSGGTEAF
TRBV4-1	.	.	TRBJ2-1	11	ASSQGPVGEQF
TRBV5-1	.	few	TRBJ2-1	15	ASSPLGTGSSYNEQF